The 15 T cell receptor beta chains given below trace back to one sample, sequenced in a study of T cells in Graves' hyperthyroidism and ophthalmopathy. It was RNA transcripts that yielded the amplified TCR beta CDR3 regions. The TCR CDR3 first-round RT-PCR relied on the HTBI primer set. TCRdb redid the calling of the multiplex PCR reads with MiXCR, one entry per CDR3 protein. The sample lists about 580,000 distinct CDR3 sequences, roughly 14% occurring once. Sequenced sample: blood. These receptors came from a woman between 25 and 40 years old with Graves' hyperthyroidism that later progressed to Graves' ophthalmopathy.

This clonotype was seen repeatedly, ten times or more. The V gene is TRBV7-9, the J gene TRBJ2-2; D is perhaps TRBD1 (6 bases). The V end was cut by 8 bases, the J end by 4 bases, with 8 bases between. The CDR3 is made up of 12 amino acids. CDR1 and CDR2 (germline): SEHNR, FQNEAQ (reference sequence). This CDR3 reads CASLGGTGELFF. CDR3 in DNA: TGTGCCAGCTTAGGGGGCACCGGGGAGCTGTTTTTT.

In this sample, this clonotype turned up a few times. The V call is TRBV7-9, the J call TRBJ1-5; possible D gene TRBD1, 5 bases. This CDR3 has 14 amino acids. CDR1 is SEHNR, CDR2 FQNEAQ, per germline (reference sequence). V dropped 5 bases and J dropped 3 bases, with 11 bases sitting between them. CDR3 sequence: CASSHDSLNQPQHF. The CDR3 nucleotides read TGTGCCAGCAGCCATGACAGCCTCAATCAGCCCCAGCATTTT.

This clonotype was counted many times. CDR3 DNA: TGTGCCAGCAGCCACCCTGGGGGGAGTGGGAACATTCAGTACTTC. Translating gives CASSHPGGSGNIQYF. The chain recombines TRBV11-2 with TRBJ2-4, with D possibly matching TRBD2 (6 bases). The CDR3 spans 15 residues. CDR1 is SGHAT and CDR2 is FQNNGV in the germline V gene. V lost 5 bases and J lost 7, with 18 bases in between.

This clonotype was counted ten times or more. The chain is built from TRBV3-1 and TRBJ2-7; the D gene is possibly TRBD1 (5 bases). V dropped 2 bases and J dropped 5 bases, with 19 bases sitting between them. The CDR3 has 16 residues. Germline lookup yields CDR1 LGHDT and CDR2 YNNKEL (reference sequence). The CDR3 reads CASSQRGGEGNHEQYF. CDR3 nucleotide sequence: TGTGCCAGCAGCCAAAGGGGCGGAGAAGGGAACCACGAGCAGTACTTC.

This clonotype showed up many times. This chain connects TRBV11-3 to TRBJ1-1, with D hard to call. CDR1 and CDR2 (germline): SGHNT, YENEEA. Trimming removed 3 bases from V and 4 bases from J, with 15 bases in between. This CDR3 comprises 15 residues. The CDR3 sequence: CASSFWVAGFTEAFF. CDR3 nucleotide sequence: TGTGCCAGCAGCTTTTGGGTAGCGGGTTTCACTGAAGCTTTCTTT.

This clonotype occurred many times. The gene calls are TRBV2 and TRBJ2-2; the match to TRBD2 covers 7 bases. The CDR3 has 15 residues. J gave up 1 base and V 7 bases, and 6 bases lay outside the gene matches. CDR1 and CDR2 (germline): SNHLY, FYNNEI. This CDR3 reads CASMSVAGNTGELFF. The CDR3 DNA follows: TGTGCCAGCATGTCGGTAGCGGGGAACACCGGGGAGCTGTTTTTT.

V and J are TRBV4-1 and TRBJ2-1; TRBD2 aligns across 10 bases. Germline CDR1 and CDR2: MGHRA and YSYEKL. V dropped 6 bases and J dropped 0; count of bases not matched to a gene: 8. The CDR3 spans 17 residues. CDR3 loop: CASRLGLAFSSYNEQFF. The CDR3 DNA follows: TGCGCCAGCAGGTTGGGACTAGCGTTTAGCTCCTACAATGAGCAGTTCTTC.

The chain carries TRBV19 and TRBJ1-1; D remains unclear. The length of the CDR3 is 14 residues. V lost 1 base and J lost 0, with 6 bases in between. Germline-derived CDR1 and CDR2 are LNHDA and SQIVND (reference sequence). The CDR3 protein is CASSIGRLNTEAFF. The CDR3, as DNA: TGTGCCAGTAGTATAGGCCGGTTGAACACTGAAGCTTTCTTT.

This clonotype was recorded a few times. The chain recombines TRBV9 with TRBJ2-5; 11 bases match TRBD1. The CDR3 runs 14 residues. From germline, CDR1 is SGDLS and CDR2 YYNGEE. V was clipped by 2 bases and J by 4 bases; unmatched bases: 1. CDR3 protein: CASSVGQGVETQYF. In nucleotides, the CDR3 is TGTGCCAGCAGCGTGGGACAGGGGGTAGAGACCCAGTACTTC.

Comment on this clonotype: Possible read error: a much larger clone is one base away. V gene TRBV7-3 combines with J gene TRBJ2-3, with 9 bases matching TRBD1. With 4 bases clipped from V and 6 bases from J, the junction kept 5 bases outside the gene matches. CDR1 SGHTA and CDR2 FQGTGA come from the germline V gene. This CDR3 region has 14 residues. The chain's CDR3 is CASSSDRGRDTQYF. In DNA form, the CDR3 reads TGTGCCAGCAGCTCGGACAGGGGAAGGGATACGCAGTATTTT.

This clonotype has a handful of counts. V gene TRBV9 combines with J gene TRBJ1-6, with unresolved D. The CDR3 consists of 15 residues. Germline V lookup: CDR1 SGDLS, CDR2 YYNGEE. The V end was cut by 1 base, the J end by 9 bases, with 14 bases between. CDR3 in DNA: TGTGCCAGCAGCGTATCCCAACTAACCTCTTCACCCCTCCACTTT. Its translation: CASSVSQLTSSPLHF.

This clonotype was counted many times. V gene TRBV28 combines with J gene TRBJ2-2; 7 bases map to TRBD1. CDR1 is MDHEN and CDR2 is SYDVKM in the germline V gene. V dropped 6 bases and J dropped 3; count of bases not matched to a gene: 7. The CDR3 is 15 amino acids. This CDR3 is CASRGQPWDTGELFF. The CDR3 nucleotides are TGTGCCAGCAGGGGACAGCCGTGGGACACCGGGGAGCTGTTTTTT.

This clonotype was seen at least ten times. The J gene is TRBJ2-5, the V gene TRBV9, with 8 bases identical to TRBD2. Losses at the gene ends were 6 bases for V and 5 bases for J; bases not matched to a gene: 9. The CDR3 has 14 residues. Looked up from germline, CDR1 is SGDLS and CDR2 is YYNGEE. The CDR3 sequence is CASNLGTSLETQYF. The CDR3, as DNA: TGTGCCAGCAACCTCGGGACTAGTCTGGAGACCCAGTACTTC.

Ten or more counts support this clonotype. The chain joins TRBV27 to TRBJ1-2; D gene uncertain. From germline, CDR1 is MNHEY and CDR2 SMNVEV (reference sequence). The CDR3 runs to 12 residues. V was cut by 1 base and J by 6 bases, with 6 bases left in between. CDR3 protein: CASSLYGDGYTF. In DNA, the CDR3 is TGTGCCAGCAGTTTATATGGGGATGGCTACACCTTC.

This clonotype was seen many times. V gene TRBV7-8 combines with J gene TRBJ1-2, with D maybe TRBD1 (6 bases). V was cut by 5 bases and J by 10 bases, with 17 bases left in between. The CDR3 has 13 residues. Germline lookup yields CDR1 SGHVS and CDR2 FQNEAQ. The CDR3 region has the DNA TGTGCCAGCAGCCCCTCTCGGGACACGGTCTACACCTTC. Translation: CASSPSRDTVYTF.